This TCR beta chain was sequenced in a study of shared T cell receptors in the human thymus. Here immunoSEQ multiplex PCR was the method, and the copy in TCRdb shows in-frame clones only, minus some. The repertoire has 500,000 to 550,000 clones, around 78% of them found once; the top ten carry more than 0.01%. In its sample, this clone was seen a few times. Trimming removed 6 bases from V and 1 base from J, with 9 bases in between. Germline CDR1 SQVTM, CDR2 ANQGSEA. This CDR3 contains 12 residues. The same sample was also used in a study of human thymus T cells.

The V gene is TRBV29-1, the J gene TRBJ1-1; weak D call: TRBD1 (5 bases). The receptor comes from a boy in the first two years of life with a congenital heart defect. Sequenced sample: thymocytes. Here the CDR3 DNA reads TGCAGCGTCGCCGGGGGGAACACTGAAGCTTTCTTT. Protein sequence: CSVAGGNTEAFF. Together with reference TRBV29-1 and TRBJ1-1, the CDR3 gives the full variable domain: SAVISQKPSRDICQRGTSLTIQCQVDSQVTMMFWYRQQPGQSLTLIATANQGSEATYESGFVIDKFPISRPNLTFSTLTVSNMSPEDSSIYLCSVAGGNTEAFFGQGTRLTVV.